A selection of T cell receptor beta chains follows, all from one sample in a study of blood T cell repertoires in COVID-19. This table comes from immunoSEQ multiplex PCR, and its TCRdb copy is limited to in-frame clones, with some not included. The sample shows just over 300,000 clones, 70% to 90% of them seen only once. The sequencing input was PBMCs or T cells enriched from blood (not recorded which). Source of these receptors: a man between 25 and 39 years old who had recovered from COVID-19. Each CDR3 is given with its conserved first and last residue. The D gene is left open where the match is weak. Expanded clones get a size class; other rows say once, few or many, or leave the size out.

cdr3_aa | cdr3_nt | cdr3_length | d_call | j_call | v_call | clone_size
CASSGRDRVNPTDTQYF | TGTGCCAGCAGCGGGCGGGACAGGGTGAACCCCACAGATACGCAGTATTTT | 17 | TRBD1 | TRBJ2-3 | TRBV5-4 | NA
CASSPIGRGGTEAFF | TGCGCCAGCAGCCCTATCGGGAGGGGTGGGACTGAAGCTTTCTTT | 15 | NA | TRBJ1-1 | TRBV5-1 | NA
CASRPADSNQPQHF | TGTGCCAGCAGACCCGCGGATAGCAATCAGCCCCAGCATTTT | 14 | NA | TRBJ1-5 | TRBV6-5 | NA
CAISDTSGDSYNEQFF | TGTGCCATCAGTGACACTAGCGGGGACTCCTACAATGAGCAGTTCTTC | 16 | TRBD2 | TRBJ2-1 | TRBV10-3 | NA
CSVEDSAGRNTEAFF | TGCAGCGTTGAAGATTCGGCAGGAAGGAACACTGAAGCTTTCTTT | 15 | NA | TRBJ1-1 | TRBV29-1 | NA
CASSSFGGINEKLFF | TGTGCCAGCAGCTCATTTGGGGGGATTAATGAAAAACTGTTTTTT | 15 | NA | TRBJ1-4 | TRBV5-8 | NA
CASSLDRGPPNSPLHF | TGTGCCAGCAGCTTAGACAGGGGACCACCCAATTCACCCCTCCACTTT | 16 | NA | TRBJ1-6 | TRBV11-2 | NA
CASSVGGGGYTF | TGTGCCAGCAGCGTAGGAGGGGGCGGCTACACCTTC | 12 | TRBD1 | TRBJ1-2 | TRBV9 | NA
CASSLETGTNYGYTF | TGCGCCAGCAGCTTGGAAACAGGGACGAACTATGGCTACACCTTC | 15 | NA | TRBJ1-2 | TRBV5-1 | NA
CASSLFTAATEAFF | TGTGCCAGCAGCTTATTTACAGCCGCCACTGAAGCTTTCTTT | 14 | NA | TRBJ1-1 | TRBV7-9 | NA
CASSPGQGGSGNTIYF | TGTGCCAGCAGTCCGGGACAGGGGGGATCTGGAAACACCATATATTTT | 16 | TRBD1 | TRBJ1-3 | TRBV27 | once
CASSQDENIAYEQYF | TGCGCCAGCAGCCAAGATGAAAACATTGCATACGAGCAGTACTTC | 15 | NA | TRBJ2-7 | TRBV4-3 | NA
CASSLRQGDFSPLHF | TGTGCCAGCAGCTTACGACAGGGGGATTTCTCACCCCTCCACTTT | 15 | TRBD1 | TRBJ1-6 | TRBV7-8 | NA
CASSYWDSLNQPQHF | TGTGCCAGCAGTTACTGGGACAGCCTCAATCAGCCCCAGCATTTT | 15 | TRBD1 | TRBJ1-5 | TRBV6-2/TRBV6-3 | NA
CASTPFRGNTEAFF | TGTGCCAGCACCCCCTTCAGGGGGAACACTGAAGCTTTCTTT | 14 | NA | TRBJ1-1 | TRBV13 | NA
CATSWGGGYTF | TGTGCCACCAGTTGGGGGGGCGGCTACACCTTC | 11 | NA | TRBJ1-2 | TRBV24-1 | few
CASSEVFSSGNTIYF | TGTGCCAGCAGTGAAGTATTCAGCTCTGGAAACACCATATATTTT | 15 | NA | TRBJ1-3 | TRBV6-1 | NA
CASSLEQGYSPLHF | TGTGCCAGCAGCTTAGAGCAGGGGTATTCACCCCTCCACTTT | 14 | NA | TRBJ1-6 | TRBV7-9 | few
CASSLASGGPSVGEQYF | TGCGCCAGCAGCTTGGCGTCAGGGGGCCCCTCGGTCGGCGAGCAGTACTTC | 17 | TRBD1 | TRBJ2-7 | TRBV5-1 | NA
CASSSTGFQETQYF | TGCGCCAGCAGCTCGACAGGGTTCCAAGAGACCCAGTACTTC | 14 | TRBD1 | TRBJ2-5 | TRBV5-1 | NA
CASSIRDWEQPQHF | TGTGCCAGTAGTATCCGGGACTGGGAGCAGCCCCAGCATTTT | 14 | NA | TRBJ1-5 | TRBV19 | NA
CASSVQGADTGELFF | TGTGCCAGCAGCGTTCAGGGGGCGGACACCGGGGAGCTGTTTTTT | 15 | TRBD1 | TRBJ2-2 | TRBV6-2/TRBV6-3 | NA